This TCR beta chain was retrieved from a study of shared clonotypes between healthy human individuals. Study-wide results and caveats: Clonotype sharing across a few donors was observed for 4% to 5.5% of naive CD4 clonotypes.

It was into CD45RA+ naive and CD45RA-negative memory subsets that the CD4+ cells were split. This CDR3 region has 15 residues. Trimming cost V 2 bases and J 5 bases, with 13 bases left between them. From germline, CDR1 is MNHNY and CDR2 SVGAGI (reference sequence). Some clones are missing from TCRdb's copy, which holds only in-frame ones; the method was immunoSEQ multiplex PCR. The sample shows about 1 million clones, 65% to 80% of them seen only once. Details on this clone: Its target is unknown.

The V and J genes are TRBV6-6 and TRBJ2-1; D possibly corresponds to TRBD1 (5 bases). The sequence derives from a man between 18 and 29 years old in good health. The specimen was memory CD4+ T cells sorted from blood. The subset here: CD45RA-negative fraction. The CDR3 here is CASSYGRAGHNEQFF. The CDR3 DNA is TGTGCCAGCAGTTACGGTCGGGCAGGGCACAATGAGCAGTTCTTC.